The 4 T cell receptor beta chains below come from one sample, sequenced in a study of blood T cell repertoires in COVID-19. The data were produced by immunoSEQ multiplex PCR, yet TCRdb's version contains in-frame clones alone and is incomplete. The repertoire holds just over 300,000 clones, with over 75% as singletons. Sequences were obtained from PBMCs or T cells enriched from blood (not recorded which). These receptors all come from a young man who had recovered from COVID-19.

The sample holds a few counts of this clone. The V and J genes are TRBV5-1 and TRBJ2-7, with D possibly matching TRBD1 (6 bases). The CDR3 extends over 13 amino acids. Germline V gene sequence: CDR1 SGHRS, CDR2 YFSETQ. Trimming took 4 bases from V and 4 from J, leaving 12 bases between them. The CDR3 DNA reads as TGCGCCAGCAGCAAAGGACAGCGGTACGAGCAGTACTTC. Protein: CASSKGQRYEQYF.

The CDR3 loop reads CASISGLAANTGELFF. The DNA for the CDR3 is TGTGCCAGCATCTCGGGACTAGCGGCGAACACCGGGGAGCTGTTTTTT. This chain uses TRBV11-3 with TRBJ2-2, with 11 bases matching TRBD2. With 7 bases clipped from V and 0 bases from J, the junction kept 4 bases outside the gene matches. The CDR3 is made up of 16 amino acids. Germline CDR1 and CDR2: SGHNT and YENEEA.

The rearrangement uses TRBV11-1 and TRBJ2-3; D not resolved. Germline CDR1 is SGHAT and CDR2 is FQDESV (reference sequence). Trimming pared 4 bases from V and 0 bases from J, leaving 11 bases between. This CDR3 contains 15 residues. The CDR3 DNA follows: TGTGCCAGCAGCTCACGTCCCAGGAGCACAGATACGCAGTATTTT. This gives the protein CASSSRPRSTDTQYF. Looking up the rest from reference TRBV11-1 and TRBJ2-3 gives the full variable domain: EAEVAQSPRYKITEKSQAVAFWCDPISGHATLYWYRQILGQGPELLVQFQDESVVDDSQLPKDRFSAERLKGVDSTLKIQPAELGDSAMYLCASSSRPRSTDTQYFGPGTRLTVL.

The chain recombines TRBV5-6 with TRBJ1-2, with a tentative D call TRBD1 (6 bases). Looked up from germline, CDR1 is SGHDT and CDR2 is YYEEEE. Trimming removed 4 bases from V and 0 bases from J, with 10 bases in between. The CDR3 extends over 14 amino acids. In nucleotides, the CDR3 is TGTGCCAGCAGCCCGGACAGAGCTAACTATGGCTACACCTTC. Translation: CASSPDRANYGYTF.